This T cell receptor beta chain was sequenced in a study of cytomegalovirus exposure and HLA in healthy donors. Study-level points and caveats: Researchers counted around 160 TCR beta chains as cytomegalovirus-associated. Further analysis was carried out later, and it showed several of the most significant clusters appearing linked to common viral pathogens. On later analysis, the bulk of CMV-associated TCR beta chains appeared to be HLA-restricted.

This CDR3 has 12 amino acids. CDR1 and CDR2 (germline): MNHEY, SMNVEV (reference sequence). Primers: 60 Vbeta forward and 13 Jbeta reverse. TCRdb's table, derived via immunoSEQ multiplex PCR, lists solely in-frame clones and lacks some. This sample has 85,000 to 90,000 clones, with about 76% found just once. Of note for this clone: No antigen is known for it.

Sequenced: PBMCs. The receptor was isolated from a man aged 30 to 45 in good health and CMV-seropositive. V is TRBV27 and J is TRBJ2-5, with D perhaps TRBD2 (6 bases). The J call may not be correct, given that the DNA end is closer to TRBJ2-7. CDR3 DNA sequence: TGTGCCACCGGGGGTGCCCCCTACGAGCAGTACTTC. Translation: CATGGAPYEQYF.